The 9 T cell receptor beta chains listed next were all sequenced from one sample in a study of cytomegalovirus exposure and HLA in healthy donors (TCRdb year 2017). Library preparation used the immunoSEQ multiplex PCR assay. For the multiplex PCR, a mixture combining 60 forward primers for TCR Vbeta segments and 13 reverse primers for TCR Jbeta segments was used. Drawn from immuneACCESS, this table holds only the in-frame rearrangements with V and J called that TCRdb kept. Clones are partly lost; checked studies trace under half to an unresolved V gene and leave the rest unexplained. Present in this sample are 85,000 to 95,000 clones, roughly 72% of which were seen just once. The top ten clonotypes cover 5.3% of the sample. Material for sequencing was PBMCs. Every receptor here comes from a young man in good health and CMV-seropositive.

The chain has TRBV6-5 and TRBJ1-1; possible D gene TRBD1, 6 bases. Trimming removed 8 bases from V and 3 bases from J, with 13 bases in between. CDR1 and CDR2 from the germline V gene are MNHEY and SVGAGI. The CDR3 contains 13 residues. The CDR3 sequence is CASSAGEYTEAFF. The DNA for the CDR3 is TGTGCCAGCTCAGCAGGGGAGTACACTGAAGCTTTCTTT.

This chain joins TRBV2 and TRBJ2-3; 10 positions match TRBD2. J was trimmed by 2 bases and V by 8 bases; bases with no gene match: 7. Looked up from germline, CDR1 is SNHLY and CDR2 is FYNNEI. There are 15 residues in the CDR3. The CDR3, as DNA: TGTGCCAGCGGAGACCTAGCGGGAGCCACAGATACGCAGTATTTT. The encoded protein is CASGDLAGATDTQYF.

Remarks on this clone: This same CDR3 is encoded by further DNA sequences in the sample. The J gene is TRBJ2-1, the V gene TRBV27; TRBD1 matches 7 bases. V gave up 6 bases and J gave up 7 bases; unmatched junction bases: 6. The CDR3 is 13 amino acids. Germline V lookup: CDR1 MNHEY, CDR2 SMNVEV (reference sequence). CDR3 sequence: CASSPGGPNEQFF. CDR3 in DNA: TGTGCCAGCAGCCCAGGGGGTCCTAATGAGCAGTTCTTC.

This clone was observed a few times. This rearrangement joins TRBV4-1 to TRBJ1-6; 7 positions match TRBD1. The V segment lost 0 bases and the J segment 5 bases; nucleotides outside the gene matches: 13. The CDR3 is 19 amino acids. In germline, CDR1 is MGHRA, CDR2 YSYEKL. The CDR3 DNA reads TGCGCCAGCAGCCAAGATAGGGCAGGGGGTAAGGGCCATAATTCACCCCTCCACTTT. Its protein is CASSQDRAGGKGHNSPLHF.

The CDR3 is CASSDSTSLPKADEQFF. CDR3 sequence (DNA): TGTGCCAGCAGCGATTCCACGAGTCTACCAAAAGCGGATGAGCAGTTCTTC. This rearrangement joins TRBV21-1 to TRBJ2-1; no DNA check was done on the table's D call, TRBD2. TRBV21-1 is recorded as a pseudogene. CDR3 length: 17 residues.

The rearrangement joins TRBV28 to TRBJ1-2; TRBD1 agrees at 10 bases. The CDR3 is 14 amino acids. V lost 6 bases to trimming and J lost 7 bases; unmatched junction nucleotides: 8. Germline assignment: CDR1 MDHEN and CDR2 SYDVKM. CDR3 nucleotides: TGTGCCAGCAGAACGGGACAGGGGAATAGTGGCTACACCTTC. Translating gives CASRTGQGNSGYTF.

The chain recombines TRBV2 with TRBJ2-3, with D unresolved. Trimming pared 6 bases from V and 5 bases from J, leaving 6 bases between. The CDR3 consists of 11 residues. From germline, CDR1 is SNHLY and CDR2 FYNNEI. Here the CDR3 DNA reads TGTGCCAGCAGAACCGGAGATACGCAGTATTTT. It yields the protein CASRTGDTQYF.

CDR3 in amino acids: CSARTDLNTEAFF. The CDR3 nucleotides read TGCAGCGCCCGGACAGACTTGAACACTGAAGCTTTCTTT. This chain uses TRBV29-1 with TRBJ1-1, with D maybe TRBD1 (6 bases). Germline assignment: CDR1 SQVTM and CDR2 ANQGSEA. V was trimmed by 7 bases and J by 0 bases, leaving 12 bases between them. CDR3 length: 13 amino acids.

This rearrangement joins TRBV6-9 to TRBJ2-3; weak D call: TRBD2 (7 bases). V lost 10 bases and J lost 7, with 18 bases in between. CDR1 is MNHGY and CDR2 is SVAAGI in the germline V gene. The CDR3 is 13 residues long. The CDR3, as DNA: TGTGCCATTATGGGGGGGGGCGCACATACGCAGTATTTT. Its protein is CAIMGGGAHTQYF.